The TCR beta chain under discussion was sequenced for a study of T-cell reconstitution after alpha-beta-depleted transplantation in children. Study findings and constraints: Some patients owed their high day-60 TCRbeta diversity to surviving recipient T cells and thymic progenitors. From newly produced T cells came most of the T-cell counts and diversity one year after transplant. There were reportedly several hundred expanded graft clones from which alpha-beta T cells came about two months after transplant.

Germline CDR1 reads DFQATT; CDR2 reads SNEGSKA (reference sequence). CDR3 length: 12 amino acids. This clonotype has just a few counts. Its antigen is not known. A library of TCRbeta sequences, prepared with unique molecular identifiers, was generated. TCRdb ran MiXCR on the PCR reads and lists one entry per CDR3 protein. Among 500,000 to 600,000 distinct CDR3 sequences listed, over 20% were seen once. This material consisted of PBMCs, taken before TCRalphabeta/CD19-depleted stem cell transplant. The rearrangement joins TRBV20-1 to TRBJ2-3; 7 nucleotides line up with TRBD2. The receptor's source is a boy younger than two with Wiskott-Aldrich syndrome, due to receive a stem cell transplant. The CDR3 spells CSGRRGTDTQYF. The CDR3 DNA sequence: TGCAGCGGGAGGAGGGGCACAGATACGCAGTATTTT.